This T cell receptor beta chain originates from a study of CD8+CD57+ T cells in acquired aplastic anemia. Across the study: Sorted cells (CD4+ and CD8+) yielded DNA amounts that averaged roughly 3 ug. The study, taken as a whole, reports: The study identified about 30 CD8+ CDR3 sequences shared by patients and controls. No significant difference in CD8+ Simpson's diversity was found between patients and controls.

Profiling of TCR beta VDJ combinations and CDR3 sequences used genomic DNA as template. One entry per CDR3 protein results from TCRdb running MiXCR on the reads. This table holds approximately 200,000 distinct CDR3 sequences, 64% found once. This CDR3 region has 15 residues. The ends were cut back, 5 bases at V and 3 bases at J, with 16 bases in the middle. Concerning this clonotype itself: Its antigen is not identified.

This chain uses TRBV12-3 or TRBV12-4 with TRBJ1-1; D not certain. The source of this sequence is a human donor with severe aplastic anemia or a healthy control (not recorded which). Sequencing input: sorted CD4+, CD8+, or CD8+CD57+ T cells (not recorded which) from PBMCs. The CDR3 protein is CASSEALRTDTEAFF. Here the CDR3 DNA reads TGTGCCAGCAGTGAAGCGCTTCGGACTGACACTGAAGCTTTCTTT.